These T cell receptor beta chains were read from a single sample in a study of T cells in Graves' hyperthyroidism and ophthalmopathy. TCRdb re-analysed the multiplex PCR reads in MiXCR, keeping a single row per CDR3 protein. The sample yields under 400,000 distinct CDR3 sequences, about a sixth seen once. Material for sequencing was blood. The receptors shown here come from a woman between 35 and 50 years old with Graves' ophthalmopathy. CDR3s include the opening cysteine and the closing phenylalanine or tryptophan. The D gene is left open where the match is weak. Not every row has a clone size; where given, it reads once, few, many or a size class.

CDR3nt: TGTGCCAGCAGCTTAGATTGGCAGGGGGCGAATCGGGTCACTGAAGCTTTCTTT
CDR3aa: CASSLDWQGANRVTEAFF
j_gene: TRBJ1-1
abundance: many
v_gene: TRBV11-2
d_gene: TRBD1

CDR3nt: TGTGCTAGTGGCTCGTCCTGGGCTTGGAACACTGAAGCTTTCTTT
CDR3aa: CASGSSWAWNTEAFF
j_gene: TRBJ1-1
abundance: many
v_gene: TRBV12-5
d_gene: NA

CDR3nt: TGTGCCAGCGCACTACAGGGGTTGGACTATGGCTACACCTTC
CDR3aa: CASALQGLDYGYTF
j_gene: TRBJ1-2
abundance: many
v_gene: TRBV12-3/TRBV12-4
d_gene: TRBD1

CDR3nt: TGTGCCAGCAGTTCCCAGAGTTTTCAGCCCCAGCATTTT
CDR3aa: CASSSQSFQPQHF
j_gene: TRBJ1-5
abundance: many
v_gene: TRBV12-3/TRBV12-4
d_gene: NA

CDR3nt: TGTGCCAGCAGTTACGCGGGAGGTATCACCGGGGAGCTGTTTTTT
CDR3aa: CASSYAGGITGELFF
j_gene: TRBJ2-2
abundance: many
v_gene: TRBV6-2/TRBV6-3
d_gene: TRBD2

CDR3nt: TGTGCCAGCAGTTTGACTAGCGGGAGAGTCTACGAGCAGTACTTC
CDR3aa: CASSLTSGRVYEQYF
j_gene: TRBJ2-7
abundance: NA
v_gene: TRBV28
d_gene: TRBD2

CDR3nt: TGTGCCAGCAGGTATGCAGGATCCCACTATGGCTACACCTTC
CDR3aa: CASRYAGSHYGYTF
j_gene: TRBJ1-2
abundance: many
v_gene: TRBV3-1
d_gene: NA

CDR3nt: TGTGCCAGCACCGGGTACCAGCACACCTACGAGCAGTACTTC
CDR3aa: CASTGYQHTYEQYF
j_gene: TRBJ2-7
abundance: NA
v_gene: TRBV12-3/TRBV12-4
d_gene: NA

CDR3nt: TGTGCCAGCAGTTTTTTCGACGGCTACGAGCAGTACTTC
CDR3aa: CASSFFDGYEQYF
j_gene: TRBJ2-7
abundance: many
v_gene: TRBV12-3/TRBV12-4
d_gene: NA

CDR3nt: TGTGCCAGCAGCTTTGGGGACTACAACAATGAGCAGTTCTTC
CDR3aa: CASSFGDYNNEQFF
j_gene: TRBJ2-1
abundance: many
v_gene: TRBV11-1
d_gene: TRBD2

CDR3nt: TGTGCCAGCAGCTTAGCGCGGACTCGGGGGAGAGAGACCCAGTACTTC
CDR3aa: CASSLARTRGRETQYF
j_gene: TRBJ2-5
abundance: many
v_gene: TRBV7-2
d_gene: NA

CDR3nt: TGTGCCTGGAGACGTACAGGGCAGGGTGGGACTGAAGCTTTCTTT
CDR3aa: CAWRRTGQGGTEAFF
j_gene: TRBJ1-1
abundance: many
v_gene: TRBV30
d_gene: NA

CDR3nt: TGTGCCAGTAGTATACTGGCAGGGAGTGACACTGAAGCTTTCTTT
CDR3aa: CASSILAGSDTEAFF
j_gene: TRBJ1-1
abundance: many
v_gene: TRBV19
d_gene: NA

CDR3nt: TGTGCCAGCAGTGAAGTAAGACTAGCGAAGATAGCCAAAAACATTCAGTACTTC
CDR3aa: CASSEVRLAKIAKNIQYF
j_gene: TRBJ2-4
abundance: many
v_gene: TRBV6-1
d_gene: TRBD2

CDR3nt: TGTGCCATCGGAGGCCAGCTGAACACTGAAGCTTTCTTT
CDR3aa: CAIGGQLNTEAFF
j_gene: TRBJ1-1
abundance: NA
v_gene: TRBV10-3
d_gene: NA

CDR3nt: TGTGCCAGCAGTGTAGTAGGTCTCCCCCACAAGACGACCTACGAGCAGTACTTC
CDR3aa: CASSVVGLPHKTTYEQYF
j_gene: TRBJ2-7
abundance: few
v_gene: TRBV6-1
d_gene: NA

CDR3nt: TGTGCCAGCACCAGCGGGGGCTTGAACACTGAAGCTTTCTTT
CDR3aa: CASTSGGLNTEAFF
j_gene: TRBJ1-1
abundance: many
v_gene: TRBV3-1
d_gene: NA

CDR3nt: TGTGCCAGCAGATTGGTCGGGAGGGCTTACGAGCAGTACTTC
CDR3aa: CASRLVGRAYEQYF
j_gene: TRBJ2-7
abundance: many
v_gene: TRBV28
d_gene: TRBD2

CDR3nt: TGTGCCAGCAGGCCCGGGACTAGGAGTTTGGTTGAGCAGTACTTC
CDR3aa: CASRPGTRSLVEQYF
j_gene: TRBJ2-7
abundance: many
v_gene: TRBV6-1
d_gene: TRBD2

CDR3nt: TGTGCCAGCAGCTTAGGCCGGGACAGGACCTACGAGCAGTACTTC
CDR3aa: CASSLGRDRTYEQYF
j_gene: TRBJ2-7
abundance: many
v_gene: TRBV7-2
d_gene: TRBD1

CDR3nt: TGTGCCAGCAGACCCCCTAACTGGGAGACCCAGTACTTC
CDR3aa: CASRPPNWETQYF
j_gene: TRBJ2-5
abundance: NA
v_gene: TRBV12-3/TRBV12-4
d_gene: NA

CDR3nt: TGTGCCAGCTCACCTTCCGGAATGGGAGGGCCCGCCGAGCAGTACTTC
CDR3aa: CASSPSGMGGPAEQYF
j_gene: TRBJ2-7
abundance: few
v_gene: TRBV18
d_gene: TRBD2

CDR3nt: TGTGCCAGCACCCTGACAGATAACTATGGCTACACCTTC
CDR3aa: CASTLTDNYGYTF
j_gene: TRBJ1-2
abundance: many
v_gene: TRBV12-3/TRBV12-4
d_gene: NA

CDR3nt: TGTGCCAGCACCCTGGATGTAAGGGGCGGGACTGAAGCTTTCTTT
CDR3aa: CASTLDVRGGTEAFF
j_gene: TRBJ1-1
abundance: many
v_gene: TRBV11-2
d_gene: NA

CDR3nt: TGTGCCTGGAGTCTAACAACCTACGAGCAGTACTTC
CDR3aa: CAWSLTTYEQYF
j_gene: TRBJ2-7
abundance: NA
v_gene: TRBV30
d_gene: NA

CDR3nt: TGTGCCAGCAGTTTTCTATTCGGGCAGATAGTCTACGAGCAGTACTTC
CDR3aa: CASSFLFGQIVYEQYF
j_gene: TRBJ2-7
abundance: many
v_gene: TRBV28
d_gene: NA

CDR3nt: TGCAGTGCTCCGGGGGTAAGGTCCTACGAGCAGTACTTC
CDR3aa: CSAPGVRSYEQYF
j_gene: TRBJ2-7
abundance: many
v_gene: TRBV20-1
d_gene: NA

CDR3nt: TGCAGCGCTACGGGACTAGCGGTTCGGGAGACCCAGTACTTC
CDR3aa: CSATGLAVRETQYF
j_gene: TRBJ2-5
abundance: many
v_gene: TRBV29-1
d_gene: TRBD2